Sequencing of this TCR beta chain was carried out in a study of cytomegalovirus exposure and HLA in healthy donors. Turning to this clone: Its antigen is still unknown.

The V end was cut by 5 bases, the J end by 5 bases, with 17 bases between. The CDR3 contains 15 residues. Looked up from germline, CDR1 is MNHEY and CDR2 is SMNVEV (reference sequence). Whole-study findings and limits: In a later analysis, donors in an Asian-associated ancestry cluster reportedly had fewer N-insertions in productive TCRs than the cohort mean.

The study ran its PCR with 60 Vbeta and 13 Jbeta primers. Profiling relied on immunoSEQ multiplex PCR, and the TCRdb table lists in-frame clones only, not all of them. The sample comprises around 130,000 clones, 76% of which are singletons, and 1.5% to 2% rests with the top ten. The TCR was taken from a man aged 40-49 years in good health and CMV-seronegative. The J gene is TRBJ2-3, the V gene TRBV27; a possible D gene is TRBD1 (6 bases). The source material was PBMCs. The CDR3 protein is CASSPHTTGQDTQYF. CDR3 sequence (DNA): TGTGCCAGCAGTCCACACACCACAGGGCAAGATACGCAGTATTTT.